One sample yielded the 9 T cell receptor beta chains listed below, sequenced in a study of molecular identifiers for immune sequencing clone quantification. TCRdb processed the PCR reads anew with MiXCR; each CDR3 protein has one entry. The data hold 400,000 to 600,000 distinct CDR3 sequences, with 25% observed a single time. Sequenced input: naive CD8+ T cells from blood, with Jurkat cell RNA spiked in. Sample subset: FACS-sorted CD8+CD4-CCR7+CD45RA+ naive T cells. The receptors here all came from a human donor in good health. Some libraries in this study had Jurkat cell RNA spiked in.

This clonotype turned up a few times. V and J are TRBV20-1 and TRBJ2-3, with a possible D match to TRBD1 (5 bases). CDR1 and CDR2 (germline): DFQATT, SNEGSKA (reference sequence). The ends were cut back, 3 bases at V and 1 base at J, with 17 bases in the middle. The CDR3 contains 16 residues. This chain's CDR3 is CSASDPEEGGTDTQYF. Here the CDR3 DNA reads TGCAGTGCTAGTGACCCCGAGGAAGGGGGCACAGATACGCAGTATTTT.

Ten or more counts support this clonotype. J is TRBJ2-3 and V is TRBV13; unclear D gene. This CDR3 has 15 residues. V was cut by 2 bases and J by 2 bases, with 11 bases left in between. CDR1 is PRHDT and CDR2 is FYEKMQ in the germline V gene (reference sequence). The DNA of the CDR3 is TGTGCCAGCAGCTTATCAGGAAGAGTCACAGATACGCAGTATTTT. Translation gives CASSLSGRVTDTQYF.

V gene TRBV27 combines with J gene TRBJ2-7; 9 bases are shared with TRBD1. Per the germline V gene, CDR1 is MNHEY and CDR2 is SMNVEV (reference sequence). The V gene end was trimmed by 10 bases and the J gene end by 4 bases; junction bases not matched to a gene: 5. This CDR3 is 12 amino acids long. CDR3 amino acids: CATTDRGYEQYF. CDR3 DNA: TGTGCCACAACGGACAGGGGATACGAGCAGTACTTC.

In this sample, this clonotype turned up a few times. This sequence joins TRBV9 and TRBJ1-1; 10 bases agree with TRBD1. CDR1 and CDR2 (germline): SGDLS, YYNGEE. This CDR3 is 16 amino acids long. V shed 3 bases and J 2 bases; nucleotides not matched to a gene: 7. Here the CDR3 reads CASSAGTGVINTEAFF. CDR3 coding DNA: TGTGCCAGCAGCGCCGGGACAGGGGTTATTAACACTGAAGCTTTCTTT. Looking up the rest from reference TRBV9 and TRBJ1-1 gives the full variable domain: DSGVTQTPKHLITATGQRVTLRCSPRSGDLSVYWYQQSLDQGLQFLIQYYNGEERAKGNILERFSAQQFPDLHSELNLSSLELGDSALYFCASSAGTGVINTEAFFGQGTRLTVV.

This clonotype was seen repeatedly, ten times or more. The chain employs TRBV29-1 and TRBJ2-2, with 7 bases aligning to TRBD1. Germline trimming cut 4 bases from V and 5 bases from J; bases unmatched to any gene: 4. The CDR3 contains 13 residues. The V gene's germline CDR1 is SQVTM and CDR2 ANQGSEA. The CDR3 sequence is CSVAQGLTGELFF. The CDR3 region has the DNA TGCAGCGTTGCACAGGGGTTAACCGGGGAGCTGTTTTTT.

This clonotype was found a few times. The chain has TRBV20-1 and TRBJ1-2; no definite D call. V dropped 0 bases and J dropped 0 bases, with 8 bases sitting between them. Per germline, CDR1 DFQATT and CDR2 SNEGSKA (reference sequence). This CDR3 has 14 amino acids. Written as DNA, the CDR3 is TGCAGTGCTAGAGACCCCATGACTAACTATGGCTACACCTTC. Its protein product is CSARDPMTNYGYTF.

This clonotype was detected a few times. Because the CDR3 is missing its conserved closing phenylalanine or tryptophan, this is likely a read error. The chain carries TRBV7-6 and TRBJ2-7, with D perhaps TRBD2 (5 bases). Germline CDR1 and CDR2: SGHVS and FNYEAQ. V was trimmed by 5 bases and J by 2 bases, leaving 10 bases between them. This CDR3 spans 13 amino acids. The CDR3 loop is CASSTELAYEQYI. DNA of the CDR3: TGTGCCAGCAGCACCGAACTAGCCTACGAGCAGTACATC.

This clonotype was seen a handful of times. The chain couples TRBV6-5 to TRBJ2-3; TRBD2 aligns across 8 bases. Germline V CDR1 and CDR2: MNHEY, SVGAGI. V gave up 0 bases and J gave up 2 bases; unmatched junction bases: 22. The length of the CDR3 is 22 residues. CDR3 sequence reads: CASSYSPAGAWAGGRDTDTQYF. CDR3 in DNA: TGTGCCAGCAGTTACTCTCCCGCAGGGGCATGGGCGGGAGGACGGGACACAGATACGCAGTATTTT.

This clonotype was counted ten times or more. The rearrangement joins TRBV7-9 to TRBJ2-3; unclear D gene. The CDR3 sequence is 12 residues long. The germline CDR1 and CDR2 sequences are SEHNR and FQNEAQ (reference sequence). The V end was cut by 3 bases, the J end by 5 bases, with 6 bases between. In DNA form, the CDR3 reads TGTGCCAGCAGCTTGGAGATAGATACGCAGTATTTT. Protein sequence: CASSLEIDTQYF.